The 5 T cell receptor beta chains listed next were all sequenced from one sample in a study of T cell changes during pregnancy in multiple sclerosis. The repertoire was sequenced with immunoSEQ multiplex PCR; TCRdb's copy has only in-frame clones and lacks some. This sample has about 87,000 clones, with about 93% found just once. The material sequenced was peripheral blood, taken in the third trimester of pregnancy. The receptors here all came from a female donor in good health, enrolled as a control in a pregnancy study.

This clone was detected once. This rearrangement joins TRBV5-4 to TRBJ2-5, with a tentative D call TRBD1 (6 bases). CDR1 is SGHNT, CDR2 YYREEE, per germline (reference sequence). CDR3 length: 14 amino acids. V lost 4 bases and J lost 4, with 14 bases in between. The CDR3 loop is CASSILGGVETQYF. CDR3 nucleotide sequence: TGTGCCAGCAGCATACTAGGGGGAGTAGAGACCCAGTACTTC.

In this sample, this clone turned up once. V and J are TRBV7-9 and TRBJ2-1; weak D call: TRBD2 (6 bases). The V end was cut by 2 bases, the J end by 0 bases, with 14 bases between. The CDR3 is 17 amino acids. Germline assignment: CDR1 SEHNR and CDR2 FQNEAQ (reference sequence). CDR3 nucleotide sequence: TGTGCCAGCAGCTTAAGTGAGGGAGGAAGCTCCTACAATGAGCAGTTCTTC. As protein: CASSLSEGGSSYNEQFF. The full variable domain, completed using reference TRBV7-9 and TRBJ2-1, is DTGVSQNPRHKITKRGQNVTFRCDPISEHNRLYWYRQTLGQGPEFLTYFQNEAQLEKSRLLSDRFSAERPKGSFSTLEIQRTEQGDSAMYLCASSLSEGGSSYNEQFFGPGTRLTVL.

CDR3 amino acids: CASGGGRSGNEQFF. The CDR3, as DNA: TGCGCCAGCGGGGGCGGGAGGTCGGGCAATGAGCAGTTCTTC. This chain links TRBV5-1 with TRBJ2-1; TRBD2 matches at 8 bases. There are 14 residues in the CDR3. V dropped 7 bases and J dropped 6; count of bases not matched to a gene: 9. CDR1 is SGHRS and CDR2 is YFSETQ in the germline V gene.

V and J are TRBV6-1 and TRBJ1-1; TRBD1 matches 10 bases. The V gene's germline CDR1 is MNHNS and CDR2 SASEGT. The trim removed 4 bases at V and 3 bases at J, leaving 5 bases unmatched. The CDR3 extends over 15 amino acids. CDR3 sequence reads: CASSADRGRDTEAFF. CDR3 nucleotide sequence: TGTGCCAGCAGTGCCGACAGGGGGCGCGACACTGAAGCTTTCTTT.

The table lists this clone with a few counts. CDR3: CASSQLSGGGNEQFF. In DNA, the CDR3 is TGCGCCAGCAGCCAACTCAGCGGGGGGGGGAATGAGCAGTTCTTC. The rearrangement links TRBV4-1 to TRBJ2-1, with 10 bases aligning to TRBD2. V lost 2 bases and J lost 7; bases outside the gene matches: 5. CDR1 is MGHRA and CDR2 is YSYEKL in the germline V gene. The CDR3 has 15 amino acids.